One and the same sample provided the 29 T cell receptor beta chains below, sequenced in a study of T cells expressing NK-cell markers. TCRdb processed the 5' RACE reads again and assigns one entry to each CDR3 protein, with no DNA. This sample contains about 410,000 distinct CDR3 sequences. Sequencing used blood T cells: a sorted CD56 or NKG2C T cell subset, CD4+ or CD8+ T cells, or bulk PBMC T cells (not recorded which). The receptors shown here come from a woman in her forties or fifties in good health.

CDR3 protein: CASRQGGTGELFF. The chain employs TRBV12-3 or TRBV12-4 and TRBJ2-2; TCRdb indicates TRBD2, and absent DNA this call remains unverified. The CDR3 totals 13 residues.

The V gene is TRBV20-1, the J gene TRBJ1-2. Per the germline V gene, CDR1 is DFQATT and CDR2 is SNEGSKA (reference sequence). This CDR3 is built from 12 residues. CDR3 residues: CSASRRTYGYTF.

CDR3 amino acids: CASSGQGNEKLFF. The rearrangement joins TRBV5-1 to TRBJ1-4; TCRdb returns TRBD1, unconfirmable since there is no DNA. This CDR3 is 13 amino acids long. Germline assignment: CDR1 SGHRS and CDR2 YFSETQ.

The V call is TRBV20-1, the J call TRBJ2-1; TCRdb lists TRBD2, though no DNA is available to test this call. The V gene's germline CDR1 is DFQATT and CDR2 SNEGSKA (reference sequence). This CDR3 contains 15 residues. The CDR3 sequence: CSARESLAGFNEQFF.

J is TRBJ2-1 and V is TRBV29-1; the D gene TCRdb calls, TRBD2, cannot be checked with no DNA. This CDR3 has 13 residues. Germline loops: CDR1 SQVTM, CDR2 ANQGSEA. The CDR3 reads CSVSGRTVGEQFF.

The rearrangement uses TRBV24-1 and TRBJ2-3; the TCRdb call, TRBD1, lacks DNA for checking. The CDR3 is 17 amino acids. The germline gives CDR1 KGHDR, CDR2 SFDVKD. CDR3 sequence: CATSDLQGELGTDTQYF.

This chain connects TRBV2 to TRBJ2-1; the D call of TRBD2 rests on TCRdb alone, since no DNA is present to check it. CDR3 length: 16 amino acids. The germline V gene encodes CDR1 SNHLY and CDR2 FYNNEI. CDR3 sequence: CASSEVGLAGDNEQFF.

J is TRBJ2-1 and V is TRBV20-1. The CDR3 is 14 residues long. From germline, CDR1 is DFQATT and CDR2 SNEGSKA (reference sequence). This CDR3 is CSAQSKDSYNEQFF.

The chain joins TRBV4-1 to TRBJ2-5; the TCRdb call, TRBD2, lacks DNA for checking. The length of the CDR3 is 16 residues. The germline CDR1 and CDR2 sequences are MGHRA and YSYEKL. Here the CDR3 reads CASSQDPGLAGETQYF.

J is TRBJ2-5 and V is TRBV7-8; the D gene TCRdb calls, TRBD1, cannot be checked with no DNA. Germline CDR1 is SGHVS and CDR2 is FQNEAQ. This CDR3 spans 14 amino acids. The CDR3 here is CASSEPGRQETQYF.

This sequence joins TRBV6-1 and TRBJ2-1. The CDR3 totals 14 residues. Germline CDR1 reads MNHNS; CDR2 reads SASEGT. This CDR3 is CASSEQNLYNEQFF.

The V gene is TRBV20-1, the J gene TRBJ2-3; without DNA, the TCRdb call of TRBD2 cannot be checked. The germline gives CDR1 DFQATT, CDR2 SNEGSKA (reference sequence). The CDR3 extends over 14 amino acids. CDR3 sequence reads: CSAGGSGWTDTQYF.

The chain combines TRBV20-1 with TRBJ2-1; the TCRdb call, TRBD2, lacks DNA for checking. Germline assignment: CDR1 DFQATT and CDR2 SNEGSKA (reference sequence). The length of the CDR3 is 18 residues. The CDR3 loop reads CSARDGGRALSSYNEQFF.

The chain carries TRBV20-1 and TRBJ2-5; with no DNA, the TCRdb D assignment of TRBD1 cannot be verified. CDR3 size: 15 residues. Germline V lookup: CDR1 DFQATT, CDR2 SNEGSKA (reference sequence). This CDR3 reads CSARDPGQGSETQYF.

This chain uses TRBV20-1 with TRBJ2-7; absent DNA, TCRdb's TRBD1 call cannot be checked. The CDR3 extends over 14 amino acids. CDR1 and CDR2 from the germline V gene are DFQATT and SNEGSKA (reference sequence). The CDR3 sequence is CSASLSGQGGEQYF.

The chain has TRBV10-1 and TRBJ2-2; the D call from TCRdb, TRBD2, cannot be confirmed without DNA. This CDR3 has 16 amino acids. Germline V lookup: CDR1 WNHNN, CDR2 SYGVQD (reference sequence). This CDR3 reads CASSKGGTKNTGELFF.

CDR3 loop: CASSLGTAGNSPLHF. This chain uses TRBV12-3 or TRBV12-4 with TRBJ1-6. This CDR3 has 15 residues.

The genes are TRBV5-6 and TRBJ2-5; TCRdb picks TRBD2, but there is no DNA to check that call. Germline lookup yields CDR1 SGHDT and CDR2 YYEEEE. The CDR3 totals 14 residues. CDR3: CASSPAGLRETQYF.

The CDR3 spells CASRLRDGSYNEQFF. The chain recombines TRBV12-3 or TRBV12-4 with TRBJ2-1. The CDR3 covers 15 residues.

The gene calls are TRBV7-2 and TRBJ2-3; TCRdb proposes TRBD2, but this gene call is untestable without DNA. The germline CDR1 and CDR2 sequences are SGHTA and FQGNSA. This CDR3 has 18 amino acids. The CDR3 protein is CASNDAGLAASGTDTQYF.

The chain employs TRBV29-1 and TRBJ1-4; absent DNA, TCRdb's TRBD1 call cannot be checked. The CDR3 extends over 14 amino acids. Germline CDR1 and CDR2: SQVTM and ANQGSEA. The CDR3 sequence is CSASTGGFREKLFF.

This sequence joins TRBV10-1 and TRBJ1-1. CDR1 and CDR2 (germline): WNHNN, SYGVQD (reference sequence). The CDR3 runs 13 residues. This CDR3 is CASSSGMNTEAFF.

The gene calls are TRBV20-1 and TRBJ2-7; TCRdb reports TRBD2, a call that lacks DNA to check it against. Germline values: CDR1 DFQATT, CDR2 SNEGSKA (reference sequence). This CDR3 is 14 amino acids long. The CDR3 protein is CSAWARQGLYEQYF.

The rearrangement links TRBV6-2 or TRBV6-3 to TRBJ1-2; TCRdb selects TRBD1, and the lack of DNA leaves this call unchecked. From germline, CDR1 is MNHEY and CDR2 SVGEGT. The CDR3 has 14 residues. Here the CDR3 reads CASRLDRVGYGYTF.

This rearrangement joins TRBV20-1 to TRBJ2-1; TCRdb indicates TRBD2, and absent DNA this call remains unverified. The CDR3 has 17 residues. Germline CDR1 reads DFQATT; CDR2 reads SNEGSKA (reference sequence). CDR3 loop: CSARDYVREGSYNEQFF.

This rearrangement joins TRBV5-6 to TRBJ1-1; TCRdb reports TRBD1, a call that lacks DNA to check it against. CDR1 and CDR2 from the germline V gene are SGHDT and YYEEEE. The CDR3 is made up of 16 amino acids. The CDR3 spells CASSLLGTDLNTEAFF.

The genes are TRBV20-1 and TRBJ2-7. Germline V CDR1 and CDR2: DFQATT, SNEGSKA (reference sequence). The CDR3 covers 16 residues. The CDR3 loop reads CSARRTEAADFYEQYF.

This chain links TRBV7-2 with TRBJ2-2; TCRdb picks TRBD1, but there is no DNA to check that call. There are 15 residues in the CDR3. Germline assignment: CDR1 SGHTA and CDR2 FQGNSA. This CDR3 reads CASSLGTLNTGELFF.

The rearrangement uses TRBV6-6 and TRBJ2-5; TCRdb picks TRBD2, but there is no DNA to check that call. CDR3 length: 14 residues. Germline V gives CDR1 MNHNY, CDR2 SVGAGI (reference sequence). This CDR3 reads CASVSGRGRETQYF.